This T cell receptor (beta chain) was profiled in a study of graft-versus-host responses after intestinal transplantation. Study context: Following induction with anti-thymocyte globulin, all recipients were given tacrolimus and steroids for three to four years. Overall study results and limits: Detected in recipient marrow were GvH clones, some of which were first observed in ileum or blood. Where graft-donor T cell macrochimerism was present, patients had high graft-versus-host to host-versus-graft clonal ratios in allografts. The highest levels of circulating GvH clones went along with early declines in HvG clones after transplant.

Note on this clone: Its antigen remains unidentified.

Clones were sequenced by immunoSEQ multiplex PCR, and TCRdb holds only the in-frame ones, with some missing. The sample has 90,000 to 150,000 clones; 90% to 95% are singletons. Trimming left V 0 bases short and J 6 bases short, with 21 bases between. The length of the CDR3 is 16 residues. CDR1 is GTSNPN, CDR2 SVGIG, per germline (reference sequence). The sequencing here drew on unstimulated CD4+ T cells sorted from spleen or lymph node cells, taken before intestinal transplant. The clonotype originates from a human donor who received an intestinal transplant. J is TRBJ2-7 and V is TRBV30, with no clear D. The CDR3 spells CAWSVQKGRMAGEQYF. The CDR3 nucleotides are TGTGCCTGGAGTGTCCAAAAAGGACGAATGGCTGGCGAGCAGTACTTC.